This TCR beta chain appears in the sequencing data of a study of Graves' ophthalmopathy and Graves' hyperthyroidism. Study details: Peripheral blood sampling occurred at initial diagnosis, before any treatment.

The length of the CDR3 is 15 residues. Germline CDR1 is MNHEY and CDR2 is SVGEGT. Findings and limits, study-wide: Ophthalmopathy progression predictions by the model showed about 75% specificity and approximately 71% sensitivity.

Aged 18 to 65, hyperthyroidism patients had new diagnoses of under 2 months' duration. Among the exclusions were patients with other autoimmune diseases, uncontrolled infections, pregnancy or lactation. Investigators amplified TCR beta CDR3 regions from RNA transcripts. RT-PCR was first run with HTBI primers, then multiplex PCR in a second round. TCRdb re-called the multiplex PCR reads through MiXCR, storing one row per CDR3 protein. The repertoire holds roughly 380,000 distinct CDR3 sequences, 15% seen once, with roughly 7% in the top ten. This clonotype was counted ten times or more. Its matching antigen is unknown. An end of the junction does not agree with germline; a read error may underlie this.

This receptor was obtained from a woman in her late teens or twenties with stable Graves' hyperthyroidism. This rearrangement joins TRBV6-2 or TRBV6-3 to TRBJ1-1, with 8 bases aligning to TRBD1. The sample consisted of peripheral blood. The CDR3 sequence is CASRYSGGPNTEAFF. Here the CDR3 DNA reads TGTGCCAGCCGTTACTCAGGGGGCCCGAACACTGAAGCTTTCTTT.